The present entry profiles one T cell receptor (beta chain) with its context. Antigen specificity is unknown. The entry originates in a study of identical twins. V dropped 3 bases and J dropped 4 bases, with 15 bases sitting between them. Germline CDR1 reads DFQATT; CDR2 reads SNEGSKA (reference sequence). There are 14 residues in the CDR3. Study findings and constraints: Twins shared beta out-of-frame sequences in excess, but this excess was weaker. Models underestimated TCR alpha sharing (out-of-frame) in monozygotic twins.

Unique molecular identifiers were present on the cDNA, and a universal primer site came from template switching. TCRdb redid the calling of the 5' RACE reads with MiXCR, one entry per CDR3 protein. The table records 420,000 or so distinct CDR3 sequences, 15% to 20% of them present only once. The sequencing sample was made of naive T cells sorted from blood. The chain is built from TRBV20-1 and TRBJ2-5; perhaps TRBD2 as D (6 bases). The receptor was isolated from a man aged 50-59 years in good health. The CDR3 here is CSARIAGKVETQYF. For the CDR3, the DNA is TGCAGTGCTAGGATCGCGGGGAAGGTAGAGACCCAGTACTTC.